The present T cell receptor (beta chain) was sequenced within a study of Ad26.COV2.S vaccination and SARS-CoV-2 variants. Overall study results and limits: Participants given vaccine showed non-spike TCR breadth similar to that of placebo recipients.

Germline V gene sequence: CDR1 MDHEN, CDR2 SYDVKM. V dropped 6 bases and J dropped 3 bases, with 11 bases sitting between them. The CDR3 length is 13 residues. The treatment: approximately 18 received Ad26.COV2.S at low or high dose, single or two shots; about five received placebo; per-sample allocation not given. After the first vaccine or placebo injection, samples were drawn on day 63. Only in-frame clones appear in the TCRdb table, and some are missing; sequencing was by immunoSEQ multiplex PCR. The sample contains around 420,000 clones, 70% to 90% of which appear only once. Note on this clone: Its antigen is unidentified.

The sequence was obtained from a person aged 18-60 years who received the Ad26.COV2.S COVID-19 vaccine or a placebo. The specimen comprised peripheral blood, sampled in a trial of Ad26.COV2.S vaccine versus placebo. The V and J genes are TRBV28 and TRBJ1-2; D gene uncertain. The CDR3 DNA is TGTGCCAGCAGAACGGAGGGATACTATGGCTACACCTTC. It specifies CASRTEGYYGYTF.